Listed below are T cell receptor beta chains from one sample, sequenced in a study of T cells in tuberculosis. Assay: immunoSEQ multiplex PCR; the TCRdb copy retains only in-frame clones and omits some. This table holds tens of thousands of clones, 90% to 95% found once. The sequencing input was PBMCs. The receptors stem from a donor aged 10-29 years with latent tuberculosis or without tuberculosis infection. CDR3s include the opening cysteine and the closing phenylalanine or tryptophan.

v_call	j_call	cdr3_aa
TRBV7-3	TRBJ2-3	CASSPNRGLAADTQYF
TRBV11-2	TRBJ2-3	CASSLVGTGWVDTQYF
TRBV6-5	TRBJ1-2	CASSRYPDRDYGYTF
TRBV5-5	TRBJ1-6	CASSPWGTGAPNSPLHF
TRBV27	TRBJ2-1	CASSLVPGSYNEQFF
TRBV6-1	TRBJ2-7	CASSFKDRATYEQYF
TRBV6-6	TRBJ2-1	CASSYQRGNNEQFF
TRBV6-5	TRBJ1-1	CASSYSVRIMNTEAFF
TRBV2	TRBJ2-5	CASSEVQAGETQYF
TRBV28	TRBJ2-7	CASSAGTDLLEQYF
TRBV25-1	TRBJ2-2	CASSPKAENTGELFF
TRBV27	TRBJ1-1	CASSPIGLGTEAFF
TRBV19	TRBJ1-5	CASSPGGWNSNQPQHF
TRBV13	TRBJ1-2	CASRQITGETGYTF